This T cell receptor beta chain was identified in a study of graft-versus-host responses after intestinal transplantation. Trimming cost V 6 bases and J 4 bases, with 9 bases left between them. Germline V gives CDR1 SNHLY, CDR2 FYNNEI. The CDR3 sequence is 13 residues long. For this clone: Its antigen is currently unknown.

Data came from immunoSEQ multiplex PCR; TCRdb stores just in-frame clones and leaves some out. This table holds some 81,000 clones, less than 90% found once. Sequenced material: unstimulated CD4+ T cells sorted from spleen or lymph node cells, taken before intestinal transplant. This chain connects TRBV2 to TRBJ2-2; maybe TRBD1 (5 bases). This sequence originates from a human donor who received an intestinal transplant. The CDR3 coding sequence is TGTGCCAGCAGGGAAACAGGCACCGGGGAGCTGTTTTTT. Residues: CASRETGTGELFF.